This T cell receptor (beta chain) emerged from a study of T cell repertoires in cytomegalovirus infection. This clonotype was recorded a few times. As yet, its antigen is unknown. Per the germline V gene, CDR1 is SGHTA and CDR2 is FQGNSA. There are 17 residues in the CDR3. The germline V and J ends were trimmed by 4 bases and 3 bases, with 16 bases remaining between them. Via MiXCR, TCRdb re-called the reads, giving one row per CDR3 protein. The table has 40,000 to 55,000 distinct CDR3 sequences, about 21% seen once. The clonotype originates from a human donor in good health (CMV status not recorded). Some clones in this sample may be carry-over from other donors' samples. The chain links TRBV7-2 to TRBJ2-6, with D possibly being TRBD2 (6 bases). The sample consisted of CD8+ T cells from cultured PBMCs, taken from culture after CMV antigen stimulation. CDR3 bases: TGTGCCAGCAGCTGGGGATGGAGGGCGGGTGGGGCCAACGTCCTGACTTTC. Amino acid sequence: CASSWGWRAGGANVLTF.